Below, 21 T cell receptor beta chains from the same sample are listed, as sequenced in a study of monozygotic twins with inflammatory bowel disease. TCRdb reanalyzed the 5' RACE reads and collapses them to one entry per CDR3 protein, without DNA. In total, the table holds about 160,000 distinct CDR3 sequences. Sequencing used blood. Receptor source: a human donor with ulcerative colitis or Crohn's disease, or a healthy co-twin of an affected twin (not recorded which).

The chain is built from TRBV5-5 and TRBJ2-5; TCRdb proposes TRBD1, but this gene call is untestable without DNA. From germline, CDR1 is SGHKS and CDR2 YYEKEE (reference sequence). The CDR3 length is 15 residues. The CDR3 loop reads CASSLGTAIRETQYF. Supplemented by reference TRBV5-5 and TRBJ2-5, the full variable domain reads DAGVTQSPTHLIKTRGQQVTLRCSPISGHKSVSWYQQVLGQGPQFIFQYYEKEERGRGNFPDRFSARQFPNYSSELNVNALLLGDSALYLCASSLGTAIRETQYFGPGTRLLVL.

The CDR3 protein is CASSPGLGNQETQYF. The rearrangement links TRBV5-6 to TRBJ2-5; without DNA, the TCRdb call of TRBD1 cannot be checked. Germline V gives CDR1 SGHDT, CDR2 YYEEEE. The CDR3 loop spans 15 amino acids.

The V and J genes are TRBV20-1 and TRBJ2-4. Germline-derived CDR1 and CDR2 are DFQATT and SNEGSKA (reference sequence). The CDR3 runs to 14 residues. CDR3 sequence reads: CSATRGLAKNIQYF.

The gene calls are TRBV30 and TRBJ1-2. This CDR3 has 14 residues. CDR1 and CDR2 (germline): GTSNPN, SVGIG (reference sequence). CDR3 in amino acids: CAWGPRRASYGYTF.

The chain uses TRBV5-1 and TRBJ2-7; the TCRdb D gene call, TRBD1, has no DNA to confirm it. This CDR3 is built from 15 residues. The germline CDR1 and CDR2 sequences are SGHRS and YFSETQ. CDR3 sequence reads: CASSPMGGNSYEQYF.

The rearrangement links TRBV6-1 to TRBJ1-1; without DNA, the TCRdb call of TRBD1 cannot be checked. The CDR3 extends over 14 amino acids. Germline lookup yields CDR1 MNHNS and CDR2 SASEGT. CDR3 residues: CASRLRGPNTEAFF.

This chain links TRBV5-1 with TRBJ1-1; TCRdb outputs TRBD1, but without DNA this stays unchecked. Germline assignment: CDR1 SGHRS and CDR2 YFSETQ. This CDR3 is 15 amino acids long. This chain's CDR3 is CASWGWGALSTEAFF.

V usage is TRBV7-2 and J usage is TRBJ2-1; the D call of TRBD2 rests on TCRdb alone, since no DNA is present to check it. Germline values: CDR1 SGHTA, CDR2 FQGNSA. The CDR3 loop spans 15 amino acids. This CDR3 reads CASSLYSGGNNEQFF.

The rearrangement uses TRBV28 and TRBJ2-7. Per the germline V gene, CDR1 is MDHEN and CDR2 is SYDVKM. The CDR3 spans 11 residues. The CDR3 region is CARSPAYEQYF.

This sequence joins TRBV30 and TRBJ1-5. The germline V gene has CDR1 GTSNPN and CDR2 SVGIG (reference sequence). The CDR3 has 14 residues. The chain's CDR3 is CAWRLQGGGQPQHF.

The V call is TRBV6-2 or TRBV6-3, the J call TRBJ2-7; the D call of TRBD1 rests on TCRdb alone, since no DNA is present to check it. CDR1 is MNHEY, CDR2 SVGEGT, per germline. The CDR3 runs 15 residues. The CDR3 protein is CASSYWTSGTGSQYF.

The chain employs TRBV18 and TRBJ1-1. In germline, CDR1 is KGHSH, CDR2 LQKENI. This CDR3 comprises 12 residues. CDR3 in amino acids: CASSPINTEAFF.

The chain uses TRBV15 and TRBJ2-7; without DNA, the TCRdb call of TRBD2 cannot be checked. The germline gives CDR1 LNHNV, CDR2 YYDKDF (reference sequence). The CDR3 has 15 residues. The CDR3 loop is CATSRDRRETYEQYF.

The rearrangement uses TRBV30 and TRBJ2-5; the TCRdb D gene call, TRBD2, has no DNA to confirm it. Germline loops: CDR1 GTSNPN, CDR2 SVGIG (reference sequence). This CDR3 is built from 15 residues. The CDR3 spells CAWTTSGGSLETQYF.

The CDR3 sequence is CASSSPGLASYEQYF. The J gene is TRBJ2-7, the V gene TRBV28; TCRdb indicates TRBD2, and absent DNA this call remains unverified. Germline V gene lookup returns CDR1 MDHEN and CDR2 SYDVKM. This CDR3 has 15 residues.

The rearrangement links TRBV5-6 to TRBJ2-6. Per the germline V gene, CDR1 is SGHDT and CDR2 is YYEEEE. CDR3 length: 15 residues. The CDR3 is CASSLRISGANVLTF.

The V gene is TRBV27, the J gene TRBJ2-3; TCRdb names TRBD1, which stays unverified in the absence of DNA. The CDR3 extends over 14 amino acids. CDR1 and CDR2 from the germline V gene are MNHEY and SMNVEV (reference sequence). The CDR3 here is CASSGRDRLMGQYF.

The chain combines TRBV15 with TRBJ2-2; TCRdb's D call of TRBD2 is untestable without DNA. The CDR3 totals 13 residues. From germline, CDR1 is LNHNV and CDR2 YYDKDF (reference sequence). The CDR3 loop reads CATQTGGAGELFF.

The V call is TRBV9, the J call TRBJ2-7. This CDR3 spans 14 amino acids. Germline V lookup: CDR1 SGDLS, CDR2 YYNGEE. The CDR3 loop reads CASSVGGKSYEQYF.

The chain couples TRBV20-1 to TRBJ1-4; checking the TCRdb D call of TRBD1 is not possible without DNA. From germline, CDR1 is DFQATT and CDR2 SNEGSKA (reference sequence). CDR3 length: 14 residues. CDR3: CSALDRATNEKLFF.

The rearrangement joins TRBV6-5 to TRBJ2-4. The germline gives CDR1 MNHEY, CDR2 SVGAGI. The CDR3 contains 11 residues. The CDR3 is CASISENIQYF.